A selection of T cell receptor beta chains follows, all from one sample in a study of cytomegalovirus exposure and HLA in healthy donors. Some clones are missing from TCRdb's copy, which holds only in-frame ones; the method was immunoSEQ multiplex PCR. The data show 150,000 or so clones, with about 80% seen just once and 9.5% to 10% held by the top ten. Sample: PBMCs. The receptors come from a man aged 18 to 30 in good health and CMV-seropositive. The CDR3 runs from the conserved cysteine through the conserved F or W. The order of the fields is D gene, J gene, clone size, V gene, CDR3 protein, CDR3 DNA. A D gene is named only where the DNA matches it firmly. The size field is filled for only some rows; it gives once, few, many or a size class.

d_gene: TRBD2; j_gene: TRBJ2-3; abundance: -; v_gene: TRBV10-3; CDR3aa: CATGGTSGVTDTQYF; CDR3nt: TGTGCCACCGGGGGGACTAGCGGGGTTACAGATACGCAGTATTTT
d_gene: -; j_gene: TRBJ1-2; abundance: -; v_gene: TRBV7-9; CDR3aa: CASSLEEGSYSGYTF; CDR3nt: TGTGCCAGCAGCTTAGAGGAGGGTTCCTACTCTGGCTACACCTTC
d_gene: -; j_gene: TRBJ2-1; abundance: few; v_gene: TRBV11-3; CDR3aa: CASSLHSVNEQFF; CDR3nt: TGTGCCAGCAGCCTCCACTCGGTGAATGAGCAGTTCTTC
d_gene: TRBD1; j_gene: TRBJ1-1; abundance: -; v_gene: TRBV18; CDR3aa: CASSPVPADRENTEAFF; CDR3nt: TGTGCCAGCTCACCGGTCCCGGCGGACAGGGAGAACACTGAAGCTTTCTTT
d_gene: TRBD1; j_gene: TRBJ2-2; abundance: -; v_gene: TRBV7-9; CDR3aa: CASSLPRSTGGPGELFF; CDR3nt: TGTGCCAGCAGCTTACCTCGATCGACAGGGGGGCCGGGGGAGCTGTTTTTT
d_gene: -; j_gene: TRBJ1-1; abundance: few; v_gene: TRBV9; CDR3aa: CASKGEGEAFF; CDR3nt: TGTGCCTCGAAAGGGGAGGGTGAAGCTTTCTTT
d_gene: -; j_gene: TRBJ2-1; abundance: -; v_gene: TRBV15; CDR3aa: CATSSNTYNEQFF; CDR3nt: TGTGCCACCAGCAGTAATACCTACAATGAGCAGTTCTTC
d_gene: TRBD1; j_gene: TRBJ1-5; abundance: -; v_gene: TRBV6-5; CDR3aa: CASSYSDRDQPQHF; CDR3nt: TGTGCCAGCAGTTATTCCGACAGGGATCAGCCCCAGCATTTT
d_gene: TRBD1; j_gene: TRBJ2-3; abundance: -; v_gene: TRBV19; CDR3aa: CAGTGGLLTSPAWQTQYF; CDR3nt: TGTGCCGGTACAGGGGGTCTCTTAACCTCCCCAGCGTGGCAGACGCAGTATTTT
d_gene: -; j_gene: TRBJ2-3; abundance: -; v_gene: TRBV6-6; CDR3aa: CASSYAGSDTQYF; CDR3nt: TGTGCCAGCAGTTACGCAGGGTCAGATACGCAGTATTTT
d_gene: -; j_gene: TRBJ2-7; abundance: -; v_gene: TRBV18; CDR3aa: CASSPPNARTTYEQYF; CDR3nt: TGTGCCAGCTCACCACCGAACGCCAGGACTACCTACGAGCAGTACTTC
d_gene: TRBD2; j_gene: TRBJ2-3; abundance: few; v_gene: TRBV6-5; CDR3aa: CASSYSALAADTQYF; CDR3nt: TGTGCCAGCAGTTACTCGGCACTAGCGGCAGATACGCAGTATTTT
d_gene: -; j_gene: TRBJ1-2; abundance: -; v_gene: TRBV10-3; CDR3aa: CAISDPGHPYGYTF; CDR3nt: TGTGCCATCAGTGACCCGGGACACCCATATGGCTACACCTTC
d_gene: -; j_gene: TRBJ1-1; abundance: -; v_gene: TRBV13; CDR3aa: CASSLSAGSASTEAFF; CDR3nt: TGTGCCAGCAGCTTATCGGCGGGATCGGCCTCCACTGAAGCTTTCTTT
d_gene: -; j_gene: TRBJ1-2; abundance: -; v_gene: TRBV6-5; CDR3aa: CAARQGLRGYTF; CDR3nt: TGTGCCGCTAGGCAGGGTCTACGTGGCTACACCTTC
d_gene: -; j_gene: TRBJ1-3; abundance: -; v_gene: TRBV7-2; CDR3aa: CASSLRTVGNTIYF; CDR3nt: TGTGCCAGCAGCTTAAGGACAGTCGGAAACACCATATATTTT
d_gene: -; j_gene: TRBJ2-7; abundance: -; v_gene: TRBV4-2; CDR3aa: CASSQSAGGSEQYF; CDR3nt: TGTGCCAGCAGCCAATCGGCAGGGGGGTCCGAGCAGTACTTC
d_gene: -; j_gene: TRBJ1-5; abundance: few; v_gene: TRBV27; CDR3aa: CASSFVGSNQPQHF; CDR3nt: TGTGCCAGCAGTTTCGTCGGTAGCAATCAGCCCCAGCATTTT
d_gene: TRBD2; j_gene: TRBJ2-1; abundance: once; v_gene: TRBV10-1; CDR3aa: CASSGGTSGRTDEQFF; CDR3nt: TGCGCCAGCAGTGGGGGGACTAGCGGGAGAACCGATGAGCAGTTCTTC
d_gene: -; j_gene: TRBJ1-1; abundance: -; v_gene: TRBV29-1; CDR3aa: CSVRGGNTEAFF; CDR3nt: TGCAGCGTTAGGGGCGGGAACACTGAAGCTTTCTTT
d_gene: TRBD2; j_gene: TRBJ2-1; abundance: -; v_gene: TRBV4-1; CDR3aa: CASSRTSGTGNEQFF; CDR3nt: TGCGCCAGCAGCCGCACTAGCGGGACAGGCAATGAGCAGTTCTTC
d_gene: -; j_gene: TRBJ2-6; abundance: few; v_gene: TRBV7-2; CDR3aa: CASSLRHSGANVLTF; CDR3nt: TGTGCCAGCAGCTTGAGACACTCTGGGGCCAACGTCCTGACTTTC
d_gene: -; j_gene: TRBJ2-1; abundance: -; v_gene: TRBV7-9; CDR3aa: CASSLALSDNEQFF; CDR3nt: TGTGCCAGCAGCTTAGCTCTCTCTGACAATGAGCAGTTCTTC
d_gene: TRBD1; j_gene: TRBJ2-1; abundance: -; v_gene: TRBV11-3; CDR3aa: CASSGRTGVSGEQFF; CDR3nt: TGTGCCAGCAGCGGACGGACAGGGGTTTCGGGTGAGCAGTTCTTC
d_gene: -; j_gene: TRBJ1-1; abundance: -; v_gene: TRBV19; CDR3aa: CASTPGGAGEAFF; CDR3nt: TGTGCCAGTACCCCTGGGGGGGCCGGAGAAGCTTTCTTT
d_gene: -; j_gene: TRBJ2-7; abundance: -; v_gene: TRBV15; CDR3aa: CATSRGSGGASYEQYF; CDR3nt: TGTGCCACCAGCAGAGGAAGTGGGGGGGCCTCCTACGAGCAGTACTTC
d_gene: -; j_gene: TRBJ2-7; abundance: -; v_gene: TRBV6-1; CDR3aa: CASSDTTLFSYEQYF; CDR3nt: TGTGCCAGCAGTGACACTACCCTGTTCTCCTACGAGCAGTACTTC
d_gene: TRBD1; j_gene: TRBJ2-3; abundance: -; v_gene: TRBV11-3; CDR3aa: CASSPGGQWTDTQYF; CDR3nt: TGTGCCAGCAGCCCAGGGGGACAGTGGACAGATACGCAGTATTTT
d_gene: -; j_gene: TRBJ2-5; abundance: -; v_gene: TRBV7-2; CDR3aa: CASSPSGSIGETQYF; CDR3nt: TGTGCCAGCAGCCCATCCGGGTCAATTGGAGAGACCCAGTACTTC
d_gene: -; j_gene: TRBJ2-1; abundance: -; v_gene: TRBV6-6; CDR3aa: CASSSPTSPHEQFF; CDR3nt: TGTGCCAGCAGTTCCCCGACAAGCCCCCATGAGCAGTTCTTC
d_gene: TRBD2; j_gene: TRBJ2-1; abundance: -; v_gene: TRBV5-6; CDR3aa: CASSFTSESSYNEQFF; CDR3nt: TGTGCCAGCAGCTTCACTAGCGAGAGCTCCTACAATGAGCAGTTCTTC
d_gene: -; j_gene: TRBJ2-7; abundance: -; v_gene: TRBV5-6; CDR3aa: CASTLGRSYEQYF; CDR3nt: TGTGCCAGCACCCTGGGGAGGTCCTACGAGCAGTACTTC
d_gene: TRBD1; j_gene: TRBJ2-2; abundance: -; v_gene: TRBV27; CDR3aa: CASRPRTGHPGELFF; CDR3nt: TGTGCCAGCAGACCGAGGACAGGGCACCCCGGGGAGCTGTTTTTT
d_gene: TRBD2; j_gene: TRBJ2-2; abundance: -; v_gene: TRBV5-6; CDR3aa: CASSNAGGPSGELFF; CDR3nt: TGTGCCAGCAGTAATGCGGGGGGGCCTAGCGGGGAGCTGTTTTTT
d_gene: -; j_gene: TRBJ1-1; abundance: -; v_gene: TRBV28; CDR3aa: CASRAHSGGWNTEAFF; CDR3nt: TGTGCCAGCAGAGCGCATTCGGGGGGATGGAACACTGAAGCTTTCTTT
d_gene: TRBD1; j_gene: TRBJ2-3; abundance: -; v_gene: TRBV18; CDR3aa: CASSPSRQGADTQYF; CDR3nt: TGTGCCAGCTCACCCTCGAGACAGGGCGCAGATACGCAGTATTTT
d_gene: -; j_gene: TRBJ1-1; abundance: -; v_gene: TRBV7-9; CDR3aa: CASSSSGGNTEAFF; CDR3nt: TGTGCCAGCAGCTCCAGCGGGGGGAACACTGAAGCTTTCTTT
d_gene: TRBD1; j_gene: TRBJ1-2; abundance: -; v_gene: TRBV4-1; CDR3aa: CASSRQGDPYHGYTF; CDR3nt: TGCGCCAGCAGCCGGCAGGGGGATCCTTATCATGGCTACACCTTC
d_gene: TRBD1; j_gene: TRBJ2-7; abundance: few; v_gene: TRBV27; CDR3aa: CASSEVGQGPPHEQYF; CDR3nt: TGTGCCAGCAGTGAAGTCGGACAGGGGCCCCCTCACGAGCAGTACTTC
d_gene: TRBD1; j_gene: TRBJ1-2; abundance: -; v_gene: TRBV7-9; CDR3aa: CASSFGQGDGYTF; CDR3nt: TGTGCCAGCAGCTTCGGACAGGGCGATGGCTACACCTTC
d_gene: TRBD2; j_gene: TRBJ2-7; abundance: -; v_gene: TRBV4-1; CDR3aa: CASSEYPSGRATYEQYF; CDR3nt: TGCGCCAGCAGCGAATACCCTAGCGGGAGGGCCACCTACGAGCAGTACTTC
d_gene: TRBD1; j_gene: TRBJ1-5; abundance: few; v_gene: TRBV7-3; CDR3aa: CASSPDRGRIAQHF; CDR3nt: TGTGCCAGCAGCCCAGACAGGGGGCGAATAGCCCAGCATTTT
d_gene: -; j_gene: TRBJ1-1; abundance: -; v_gene: TRBV13; CDR3aa: CASSLRGSANTEAFF; CDR3nt: TGTGCCAGCAGTTTACGAGGAAGTGCGAACACTGAAGCTTTCTTT
d_gene: -; j_gene: TRBJ2-1; abundance: -; v_gene: TRBV28; CDR3aa: CASSFPGYNEQFF; CDR3nt: TGTGCCAGCAGTTTCCCGGGATACAATGAGCAGTTCTTC
d_gene: -; j_gene: TRBJ2-3; abundance: -; v_gene: TRBV28; CDR3aa: CASTPFLADTQYF; CDR3nt: TGTGCCAGCACTCCCTTCTTAGCGGATACGCAGTATTTT
d_gene: -; j_gene: TRBJ2-3; abundance: -; v_gene: TRBV6-1; CDR3aa: CASSGRGTGEAHTDTQYF; CDR3nt: TGTGCCAGCAGTGGAAGGGGAACAGGGGAGGCCCACACAGATACGCAGTATTTT
d_gene: TRBD2; j_gene: TRBJ2-2; abundance: few; v_gene: TRBV5-1; CDR3aa: CASSSASGRTTGELFF; CDR3nt: TGCGCCAGCAGCTCCGCTAGCGGGAGGACCACCGGGGAGCTGTTTTTT
d_gene: -; j_gene: TRBJ1-2; abundance: once; v_gene: TRBV7-8; CDR3aa: CASSPFSGVGYGYTF; CDR3nt: TGTGCCAGCAGCCCCTTTTCCGGGGTCGGCTATGGCTACACCTTC
d_gene: -; j_gene: TRBJ1-4; abundance: -; v_gene: TRBV6-6; CDR3aa: CASRGTAGKLFF; CDR3nt: TGTGCCAGCAGGGGGACTGCCGGAAAACTGTTTTTT
d_gene: -; j_gene: TRBJ2-7; abundance: -; v_gene: TRBV19; CDR3aa: CASSMSPSYEQYF; CDR3nt: TGTGCCAGTAGTATGAGCCCCTCCTACGAGCAGTACTTC
d_gene: -; j_gene: TRBJ2-1; abundance: -; v_gene: TRBV19; CDR3aa: CASSETTRLMFF; CDR3nt: TGTGCCAGTAGTGAAACAACCCGACTAATGTTCTTC